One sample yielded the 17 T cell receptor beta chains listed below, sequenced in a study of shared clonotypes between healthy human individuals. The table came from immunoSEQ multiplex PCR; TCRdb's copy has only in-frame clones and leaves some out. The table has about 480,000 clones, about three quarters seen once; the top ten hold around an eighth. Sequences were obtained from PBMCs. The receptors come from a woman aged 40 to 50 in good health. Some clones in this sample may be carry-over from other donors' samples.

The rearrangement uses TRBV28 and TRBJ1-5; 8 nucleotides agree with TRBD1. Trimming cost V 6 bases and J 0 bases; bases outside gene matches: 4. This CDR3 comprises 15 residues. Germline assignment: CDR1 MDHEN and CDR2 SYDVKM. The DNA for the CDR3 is TGTGCCAGCAGCCAGACAGGGGATAGCAATCAGCCCCAGCATTTT. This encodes CASSQTGDSNQPQHF.

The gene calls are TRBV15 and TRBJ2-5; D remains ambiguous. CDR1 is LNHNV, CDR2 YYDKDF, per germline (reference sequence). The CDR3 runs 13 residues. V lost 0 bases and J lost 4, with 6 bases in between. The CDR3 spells CATSRDQAETQYF. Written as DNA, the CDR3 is TGTGCCACCAGCAGAGATCAGGCAGAGACCCAGTACTTC. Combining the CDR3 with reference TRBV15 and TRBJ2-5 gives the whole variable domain DAMVIQNPRYQVTQFGKPVTLSCSQTLNHNVMYWYQQKSSQAPKLLFHYYDKDFNNEADTPDNFQSRRPNTSFCFLDIRSPGLGDTAMYLCATSRDQAETQYFGPGTRLLVL.

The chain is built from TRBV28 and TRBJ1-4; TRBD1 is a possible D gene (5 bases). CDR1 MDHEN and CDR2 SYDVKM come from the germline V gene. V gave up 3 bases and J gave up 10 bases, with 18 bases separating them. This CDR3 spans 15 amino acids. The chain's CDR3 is CASSLGTGKRGKLFF. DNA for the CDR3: TGTGCCAGCAGTTTGGGGACGGGAAAGAGAGGAAAACTGTTTTTT.

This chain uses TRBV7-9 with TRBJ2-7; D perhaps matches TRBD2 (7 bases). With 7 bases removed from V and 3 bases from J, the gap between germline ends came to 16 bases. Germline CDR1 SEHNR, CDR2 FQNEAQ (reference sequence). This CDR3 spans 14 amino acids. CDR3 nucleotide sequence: TGTGCCAGCACCCTAGGGGGGGCGGGCTACGAGCAGTACTTC. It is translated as CASTLGGAGYEQYF. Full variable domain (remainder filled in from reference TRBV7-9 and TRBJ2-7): DTGVSQNPRHKITKRGQNVTFRCDPISEHNRLYWYRQTLGQGPEFLTYFQNEAQLEKSRLLSDRFSAERPKGSFSTLEIQRTEQGDSAMYLCASTLGGAGYEQYFGPGTRLTVT.

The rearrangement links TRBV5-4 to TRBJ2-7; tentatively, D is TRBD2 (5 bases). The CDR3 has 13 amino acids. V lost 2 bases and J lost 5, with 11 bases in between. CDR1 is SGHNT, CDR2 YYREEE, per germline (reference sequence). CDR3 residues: CASSFDTGNEQYF. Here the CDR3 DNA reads TGTGCCAGCAGCTTTGACACCGGGAACGAGCAGTACTTC.

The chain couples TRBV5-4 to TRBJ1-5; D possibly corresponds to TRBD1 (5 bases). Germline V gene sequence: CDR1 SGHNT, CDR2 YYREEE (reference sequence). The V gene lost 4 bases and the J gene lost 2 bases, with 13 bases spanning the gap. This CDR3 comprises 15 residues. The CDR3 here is CASSPGWGGNQPQHF. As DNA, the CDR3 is TGTGCCAGCAGCCCGGGGTGGGGGGGCAATCAGCCCCAGCATTTT.

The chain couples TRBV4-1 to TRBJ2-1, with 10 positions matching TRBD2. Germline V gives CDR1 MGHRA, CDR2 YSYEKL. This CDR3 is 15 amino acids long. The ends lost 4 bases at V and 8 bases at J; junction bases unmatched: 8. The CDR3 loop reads CASSPRTSGWYEQFF. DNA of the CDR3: TGCGCCAGCAGCCCCCGGACTAGCGGCTGGTATGAGCAGTTCTTC.

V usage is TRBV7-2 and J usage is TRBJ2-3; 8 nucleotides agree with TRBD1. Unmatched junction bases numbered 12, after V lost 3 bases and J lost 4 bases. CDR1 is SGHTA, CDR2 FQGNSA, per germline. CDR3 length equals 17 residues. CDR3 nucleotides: TGTGCCAGCAGCTTCCCCGGACAGGGTAATAACCCAGATACGCAGTATTTT. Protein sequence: CASSFPGQGNNPDTQYF.

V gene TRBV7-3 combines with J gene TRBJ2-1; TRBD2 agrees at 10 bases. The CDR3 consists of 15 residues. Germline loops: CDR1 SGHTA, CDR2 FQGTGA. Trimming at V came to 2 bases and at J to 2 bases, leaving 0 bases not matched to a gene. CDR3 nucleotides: TGTGCCAGCAGCTTAGGGACTAGCGCCTACAATGAGCAGTTCTTC. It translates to CASSLGTSAYNEQFF.

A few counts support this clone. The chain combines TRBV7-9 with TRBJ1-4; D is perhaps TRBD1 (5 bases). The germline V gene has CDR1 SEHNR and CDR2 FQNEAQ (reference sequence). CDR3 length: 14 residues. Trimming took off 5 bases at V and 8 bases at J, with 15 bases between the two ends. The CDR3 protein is CASSRPGTAEKLFF. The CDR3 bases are TGTGCCAGCAGCCGACCGGGGACCGCGGAAAAACTGTTTTTT.

CDR3 DNA sequence: TGTGCCAGCAGCTTAGAGGGACTAGGCTCCGAGCAGTACTTC. Translated, it gives CASSLEGLGSEQYF. J is TRBJ2-7 and V is TRBV7-9; 8 bases agree with TRBD2. CDR3 length: 14 amino acids. The germline V gene encodes CDR1 SEHNR and CDR2 FQNEAQ (reference sequence). Trimming cost V 1 base and J 6 bases; bases outside gene matches: 5.

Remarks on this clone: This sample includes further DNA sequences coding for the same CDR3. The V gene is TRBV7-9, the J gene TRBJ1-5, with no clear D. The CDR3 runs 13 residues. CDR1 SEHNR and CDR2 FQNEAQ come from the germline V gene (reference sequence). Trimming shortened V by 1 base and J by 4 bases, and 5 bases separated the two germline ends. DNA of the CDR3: TGTGCCAGCAGCTTAGGGCCTAATCAGCCCCAGCATTTT. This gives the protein CASSLGPNQPQHF.

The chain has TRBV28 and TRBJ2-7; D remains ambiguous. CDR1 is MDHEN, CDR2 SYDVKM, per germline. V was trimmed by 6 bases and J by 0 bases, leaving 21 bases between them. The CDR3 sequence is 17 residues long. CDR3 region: CASSWPMNTGSSYEQYF. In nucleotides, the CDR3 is TGTGCCAGCAGCTGGCCGATGAACACGGGCAGCTCCTACGAGCAGTACTTC.

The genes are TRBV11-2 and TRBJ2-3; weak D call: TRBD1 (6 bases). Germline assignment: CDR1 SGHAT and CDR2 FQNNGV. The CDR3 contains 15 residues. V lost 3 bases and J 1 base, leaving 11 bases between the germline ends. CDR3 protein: CASSFSGGRTDTQYF. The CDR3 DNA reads TGTGCCAGCAGCTTTTCTGGGGGCCGCACAGATACGCAGTATTTT.

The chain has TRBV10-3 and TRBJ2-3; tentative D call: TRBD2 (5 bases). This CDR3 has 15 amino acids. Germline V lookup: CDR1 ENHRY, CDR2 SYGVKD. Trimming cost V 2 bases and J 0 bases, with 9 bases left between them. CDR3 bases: TGTGCCATCAGTGAGGGCGGCGGGAGCACAGATACGCAGTATTTT. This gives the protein CAISEGGGSTDTQYF.

CDR3 residues: CASSLAAGGTDTQYF. DNA for the CDR3: TGTGCCAGCAGCTTAGCAGCGGGAGGGACAGATACGCAGTATTTT. The V and J genes are TRBV7-2 and TRBJ2-3; TRBD2 matches at 10 bases. The CDR3 spans 15 residues. Germline CDR1 reads SGHTA; CDR2 reads FQGNSA. Trimming took 0 bases from V and 3 from J; bases not matched to a gene: 0.

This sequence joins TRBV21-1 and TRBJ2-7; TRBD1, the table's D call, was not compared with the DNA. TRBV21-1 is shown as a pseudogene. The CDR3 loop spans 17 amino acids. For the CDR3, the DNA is TGTGCCAGCAGCAAAGTTCCCTATAGTAGACACCTCTACGAGCAGTACTTC. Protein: CASSKVPYSRHLYEQYF.